These T cell receptor beta chains were read from a single sample in a study of cytotoxic CD8 clonotypes in ibrutinib-treated CLL. Profiling relied on immunoSEQ multiplex PCR, and the TCRdb table lists in-frame clones only, not all of them. In the table there are approximately 320,000 clones, 67% of which are singletons. Sequencing was performed on PBMCs, taken after 36 months of ibrutinib treatment. These receptor sequences come from a human donor with chronic lymphocytic leukemia. The CDR3 runs from the conserved cysteine through the conserved F or W. D genes are given only for firm matches. For some rows the clone size is stated as once, few or many, or as a class when expanded; others skip it.

abundance: NA
d_gene: NA
j_gene: TRBJ2-5
v_gene: TRBV5-1
CDR3nt: TGCGCCAGCAAACGCTCAGGGTATGCCCAAGAGACCCAGTACTTC
CDR3aa: CASKRSGYAQETQYF

abundance: NA
d_gene: TRBD1
j_gene: TRBJ1-2
v_gene: TRBV13
CDR3nt: TGTGCCAGCAGCAGGAGCCGGGACAGCTATGGCTACACCTTC
CDR3aa: CASSRSRDSYGYTF

abundance: NA
d_gene: NA
j_gene: TRBJ2-5
v_gene: TRBV5-8
CDR3nt: TGTGCCAGCAGCTTTCTCGGAGAGACCCAGTACTTC
CDR3aa: CASSFLGETQYF

abundance: NA
d_gene: NA
j_gene: TRBJ2-7
v_gene: TRBV27
CDR3nt: TGTGCCAGCAGTTTGACCAGCGCCCACTACGAGCAGTACTTC
CDR3aa: CASSLTSAHYEQYF

abundance: NA
d_gene: NA
j_gene: TRBJ1-1
v_gene: TRBV9
CDR3nt: TGTGCCAGTAAAGGGGGGGAAGCTTTCTTT
CDR3aa: CASKGGEAFF

abundance: few
d_gene: NA
j_gene: TRBJ2-3
v_gene: TRBV4-1
CDR3nt: TGCGCCAGCAGCCAAGACGCATCCGGAAGCACAGATACGCAGTATTTT
CDR3aa: CASSQDASGSTDTQYF

abundance: NA
d_gene: TRBD2
j_gene: TRBJ2-1
v_gene: TRBV27
CDR3nt: TGTGCCAGCAGTCCACGGACTAGCGGGACGCATGAGCAGTTCTTC
CDR3aa: CASSPRTSGTHEQFF

abundance: NA
d_gene: NA
j_gene: TRBJ1-6
v_gene: TRBV6-1
CDR3nt: TGTGCCAGCAGTGAAAGGCTGAGAAATTCACCCCTCCACTTT
CDR3aa: CASSERLRNSPLHF

abundance: NA
d_gene: TRBD2
j_gene: TRBJ2-5
v_gene: TRBV19
CDR3nt: TGTGCCAGTAGTATAGCGGGCCCGGGACTAGCGGGGGTAGAGACCCAGTACTTC
CDR3aa: CASSIAGPGLAGVETQYF

abundance: NA
d_gene: NA
j_gene: TRBJ1-4
v_gene: TRBV29-1
CDR3nt: TGCAGCGTTGAGGTCCAGGGGAAAAAACTGTTTTTT
CDR3aa: CSVEVQGKKLFF

abundance: NA
d_gene: TRBD1
j_gene: TRBJ1-1
v_gene: TRBV5-1
CDR3nt: TGCGCCAGCAGCTTGGCCGGGACAGGGGGTGGTTATACTGAAGCTTTCTTT
CDR3aa: CASSLAGTGGGYTEAFF

abundance: NA
d_gene: NA
j_gene: TRBJ2-1
v_gene: TRBV6-4
CDR3nt: TGTGCCAGCAGTGAGCGGGGAGGTCGGAGCTCCTACAATGAGCAGTTCTTC
CDR3aa: CASSERGGRSSYNEQFF

abundance: NA
d_gene: NA
j_gene: TRBJ2-1
v_gene: TRBV7-3
CDR3nt: TGTGCCAGCAGCCCGTACCCAGGGTTTGAGCAGTTCTTC
CDR3aa: CASSPYPGFEQFF

abundance: few
d_gene: NA
j_gene: TRBJ2-7
v_gene: TRBV27
CDR3nt: TGTGCCAGCAGTTTATCCCGCCTCAGTGGCTGGTACTTC
CDR3aa: CASSLSRLSGWYF

abundance: NA
d_gene: NA
j_gene: TRBJ1-1
v_gene: TRBV29-1
CDR3nt: TGCAGCACATTTAAGGAGACCTGGACTGAAGCTTTCTTT
CDR3aa: CSTFKETWTEAFF

abundance: NA
d_gene: NA
j_gene: TRBJ1-4
v_gene: TRBV28
CDR3nt: TGTGCCAGCTGGGGGCCGCCGACGCGAAATGAAAAACTGTTTTTT
CDR3aa: CASWGPPTRNEKLFF

abundance: NA
d_gene: NA
j_gene: TRBJ2-5
v_gene: TRBV7-3
CDR3nt: TGTGCCAGCAGCCCAGGACCCTTAGGCGAGACCCAGTACTTC
CDR3aa: CASSPGPLGETQYF

abundance: NA
d_gene: NA
j_gene: TRBJ2-7
v_gene: TRBV9
CDR3nt: TGTGCCAGCAGCTCGACCCCGGGACACTTCTCCTACGAGCAGTACTTC
CDR3aa: CASSSTPGHFSYEQYF

abundance: NA
d_gene: NA
j_gene: TRBJ1-2
v_gene: TRBV19
CDR3nt: TGTGCCAGTAGCATTTCCCAGGGAACTAACTATGGCTACACCTTC
CDR3aa: CASSISQGTNYGYTF

abundance: NA
d_gene: TRBD2
j_gene: TRBJ2-7
v_gene: TRBV4-1
CDR3nt: TGCGCCAGCAGCCTTAGAGGGACTAGCGGTTCCTACGAGCAGTACTTC
CDR3aa: CASSLRGTSGSYEQYF

abundance: NA
d_gene: TRBD1
j_gene: TRBJ2-7
v_gene: TRBV7-9
CDR3nt: TGTGCCAGCAGCTTGACAGGGGGGTACGAGCAGTACTTC
CDR3aa: CASSLTGGYEQYF

abundance: NA
d_gene: NA
j_gene: TRBJ1-4
v_gene: TRBV5-6
CDR3nt: TGTGCCAGCAGCCTTACAGGGCTGGGTGAAAAACTGTTTTTT
CDR3aa: CASSLTGLGEKLFF

abundance: once
d_gene: NA
j_gene: TRBJ1-5
v_gene: TRBV15
CDR3nt: TGTGCCACCAGCAGAGAGAGGGGACAGCCCCAGCATTTT
CDR3aa: CATSRERGQPQHF

abundance: few
d_gene: TRBD1
j_gene: TRBJ2-7
v_gene: TRBV18
CDR3nt: TGTGCCAGCTCGACCAGGGGGCAGGCCTACGAGCAGTACTTC
CDR3aa: CASSTRGQAYEQYF

abundance: NA
d_gene: TRBD2
j_gene: TRBJ2-3
v_gene: TRBV5-4
CDR3nt: TGTGCCAGCAGCTTTTGGGCAGGGACTAGCAGAAATACGCAGTATTTT
CDR3aa: CASSFWAGTSRNTQYF